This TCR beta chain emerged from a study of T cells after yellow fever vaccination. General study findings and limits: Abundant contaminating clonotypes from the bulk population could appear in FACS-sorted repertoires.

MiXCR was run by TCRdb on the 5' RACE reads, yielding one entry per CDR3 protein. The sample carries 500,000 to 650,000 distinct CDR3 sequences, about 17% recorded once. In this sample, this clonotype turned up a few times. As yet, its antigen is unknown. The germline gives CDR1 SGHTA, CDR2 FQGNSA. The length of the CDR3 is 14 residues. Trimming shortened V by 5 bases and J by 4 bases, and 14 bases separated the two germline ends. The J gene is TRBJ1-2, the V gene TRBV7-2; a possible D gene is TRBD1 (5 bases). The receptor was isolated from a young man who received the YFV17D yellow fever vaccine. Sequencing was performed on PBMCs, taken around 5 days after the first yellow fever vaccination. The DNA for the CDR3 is TGTGCCAGCAGCCCCCCCAGTAGGGGCTATGGCTACACCTTC. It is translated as CASSPPSRGYGYTF.